This TCR beta chain stems from a study of post-analysis software for immune sequencing data. About the study: Both relapsing-remitting and secondary progressive multiple sclerosis featured among the disease courses, as did progressive-relapsing multiple sclerosis. Study-level points and caveats: Strong same-batch co-clustering of samples appeared with F measure clustering. About 5 TRBV segments were more frequent in patients than controls; TRBV5-6, TRBV5-1 and TRBV20-1 belonged to this group.

Unique molecular identifiers featured in each of the TCR beta cDNA libraries. In TCRdb, the PCR reads were re-called with MiXCR into one record per CDR3 protein. The repertoire includes approximately 730,000 distinct CDR3 sequences, roughly 29% of them detected once, and roughly 0.57% sits in the top ten. This CDR3 spans 15 amino acids. Germline lookup yields CDR1 SGHTA and CDR2 FQGNSA. V lost 1 base to trimming and J lost 2 bases, with 9 bases between them. This clonotype was found a few times. Its antigen is not identified. The sequencing sample was made of blood. The source is a girl aged 5-17 years with multiple sclerosis. The J gene is TRBJ2-1, the V gene TRBV7-2; D is undetermined. The CDR3 DNA is TGTGCCAGCAGCTTAGAAACGACCCCCTACAATGAGCAGTTCTTC. Encoded protein: CASSLETTPYNEQFF. The variable domain in full, with the rest retrieved from reference TRBV7-2 and TRBJ2-1, is GAGVSQSPSNKVTEKGKDVELRCDPISGHTALYWYRQSLGQGLEFLIYFQGNSAPDKSGLPSDRFSAERTGGSVSTLTIQRTQQEDSAVYLCASSLETTPYNEQFFGPGTRLTVL.